The 27 T cell receptor beta chains below all came from one sample that was sequenced in a study of blood T cell repertoires in COVID-19. Profiled with immunoSEQ multiplex PCR; TCRdb holds only in-frame clones, not every one. Altogether over 250,000 clones are present, 89% being singletons, with the ten largest covering 2.2%. Input material: peripheral blood. Receptors were obtained from a man between 50 and 59 years old with acute or convalescent COVID-19.

The genes are TRBV19 and TRBJ2-1, with D possibly being TRBD1 (6 bases). The CDR3 is 15 amino acids. V was shortened by 6 bases and J by 2 bases, with 14 bases between the two germline ends. CDR1 is LNHDA, CDR2 SQIVND, per germline (reference sequence). The CDR3 protein is CASSLTGLAYNEQFF. CDR3 nucleotide sequence: TGTGCCAGTAGCCTCACAGGGCTCGCCTACAATGAGCAGTTCTTC.

This clone occurred once. V usage is TRBV20-1 and J usage is TRBJ1-1; a weak D match, TRBD1 (5 bases). Germline CDR1 and CDR2: DFQATT and SNEGSKA (reference sequence). The CDR3 is 11 residues long. Trimming shortened V by 6 bases and J by 9 bases, and 14 bases separated the two germline ends. The CDR3 DNA sequence: TGCAGTGCCGACCGGGGGGAGCAAGCTTTCTTT. Translation gives CSADRGEQAFF.

In DNA form, the CDR3 reads TGTGCCAGCAGTGAAGCGTCCCTTGACAGACCGAGCAATCAGCCCCAGCATTTT. Its protein is CASSEASLDRPSNQPQHF. The rearrangement uses TRBV6-1 and TRBJ1-5; a possible D gene is TRBD1 (5 bases). CDR3 size: 18 residues. CDR1 and CDR2 from the germline V gene are MNHNS and SASEGT. The V end lost 0 bases, the J end lost 1 base, and 16 bases lay between the germline ends.

V usage is TRBV5-4 and J usage is TRBJ2-7; perhaps TRBD1 as D (6 bases). Trimming removed 5 bases at V and 6 bases at J, with 15 bases between. The CDR3 runs to 13 residues. Germline V CDR1 and CDR2: SGHNT, YYREEE (reference sequence). The CDR3 bases are TGTGCCAGCAGTCTAGGGGGAATCGGCGAGCAGTACTTC. The encoded protein is CASSLGGIGEQYF.

The rearrangement links TRBV3-1 (or the pseudogene TRBV3-2) to TRBJ2-3; TRBD2 might be the D (5 bases). Germline V gene sequence: CDR1 LGHDT, CDR2 YNNKEL (reference sequence). V was clipped by 4 bases and J by 5 bases, with 19 bases between them. This CDR3 spans 16 amino acids. CDR3 in DNA: TGTGCCAGCAGCCTGACTACGGGGTTCTTGGAAGATACGCAGTATTTT. Translating it yields CASSLTTGFLEDTQYF.

The rearrangement links TRBV6-5 to TRBJ1-2; D gene unclear. V lost 0 bases and J 2 bases, leaving 7 bases between the germline ends. Germline-derived CDR1 and CDR2 are MNHEY and SVGAGI. This CDR3 contains 14 residues. CDR3 sequence reads: CASSYSNENYGYTF. CDR3 bases: TGTGCCAGCAGTTACTCGAACGAGAACTATGGCTACACCTTC.

The V and J genes are TRBV2 and TRBJ1-1; the match to TRBD1 covers 7 bases. CDR3 length equals 13 residues. The germline V gene encodes CDR1 SNHLY and CDR2 FYNNEI. Unmatched junction bases numbered 3, after V lost 4 bases and J lost 4 bases. DNA for the CDR3: TGTGCCAGCAGTGGACAGGGAGTCACTGAAGCTTTCTTT. The encoded protein is CASSGQGVTEAFF.

V gene TRBV27 combines with J gene TRBJ1-5; 9 bases agree with TRBD1. The CDR3 has 15 residues. V dropped 6 bases and J dropped 6; count of bases not matched to a gene: 9. Germline values: CDR1 MNHEY, CDR2 SMNVEV (reference sequence). The CDR3 spells CASSLTGGPRQPQHF. The CDR3 region has the DNA TGTGCCAGCAGCTTAACAGGGGGCCCTCGTCAGCCCCAGCATTTT.

CDR3 sequence (DNA): TGTGCCAGCAGTGTCGAGGGGGGAGGGACTGAAGCTTTCTTT. Amino acid sequence: CASSVEGGGTEAFF. This chain joins TRBV2 and TRBJ1-1; D perhaps matches TRBD1 (6 bases). Deletions cut 4 bases from V and 5 bases from J, with 14 bases between. There are 14 residues in the CDR3. Per germline, CDR1 SNHLY and CDR2 FYNNEI.

This chain joins TRBV24-1 and TRBJ2-3; 8 bases match TRBD1. The CDR3 contains 15 residues. The V and J ends lost 4 bases and 4 bases, in that order; junction bases with no gene match: 6. Germline V gene data show CDR1 as KGHDR and CDR2 as SFDVKD. For the CDR3, the DNA is TGTGCCACCAGTGAAACCAGGGGGCTTTCAGATACGCAGTATTTT. Translated: CATSETRGLSDTQYF.

This chain connects TRBV2 to TRBJ1-5; D possibly corresponds to TRBD1 (5 bases). In germline, CDR1 is SNHLY, CDR2 FYNNEI. CDR3 length equals 13 residues. Between the trimmed V and J ends, which lost 7 bases and 5 bases, there was a span of 12 bases. Written as DNA, the CDR3 is TGTGCCAGCATGGGTCAGGGCCATCAGCCCCAGCATTTT. Residues: CASMGQGHQPQHF. The whole variable domain, remainder taken from reference TRBV2 and TRBJ1-5, is EPEVTQTPSHQVTQMGQEVILRCVPISNHLYFYWYRQILGQKVEFLVSFYNNEISEKSEIFDDQFSVERPDGSNFTLKIRSTKLEDSAMYFCASMGQGHQPQHFGDGTRLSIL.

The rearrangement joins TRBV12-3 or TRBV12-4 to TRBJ1-2; possible D gene TRBD1, 5 bases. This CDR3 is built from 11 residues. V lost 8 bases, J lost 5 bases, and 9 bases lay in between. The CDR3 DNA reads TGTGCCAGCGGCGGGGGGTATGGCTACACCTTC. It encodes CASGGGYGYTF.

This CDR3 reads CASSVVAGASTDTQYF. The CDR3 nucleotides read TGTGCCAGCAGCGTAGTAGCGGGTGCTAGCACAGATACGCAGTATTTT. J is TRBJ2-3 and V is TRBV9; 7 nucleotides match TRBD2. The V gene's germline CDR1 is SGDLS and CDR2 YYNGEE. After removal of 0 bases from V and 0 bases from J, the junction contained 4 bases not matched to a gene. This CDR3 region has 16 residues.

The chain links TRBV7-9 to TRBJ2-7, with no clear D. The CDR3 has 12 residues. Germline V gene data show CDR1 as SEHNR and CDR2 as FQNEAQ (reference sequence). Trimming took off 5 bases at V and 2 bases at J, with 7 bases between the two ends. The DNA of the CDR3 is TGTGCCAGCAGCCTAGGAGCCTACGAGCAGTACTTC. It codes for CASSLGAYEQYF.

The V and J genes are TRBV2 and TRBJ1-6; possible D gene TRBD1, 5 bases. The germline CDR1 and CDR2 sequences are SNHLY and FYNNEI. Trimming removed 6 bases from V and 14 bases from J, with 17 bases in between. The CDR3 is made up of 13 amino acids. The CDR3 DNA sequence: TGTGCCAGCAGAATTGCGATCGGGGGGACCCTCCACTTT. Protein: CASRIAIGGTLHF.

DNA for the CDR3: TGTGCCTGGTACAGGGGTCTCACTGAAGCTTTCTTT. The encoded protein is CAWYRGLTEAFF. The chain has TRBV30 and TRBJ1-1, with 7 bases that match TRBD1. The CDR3 length is 12 residues. Germline CDR1 GTSNPN, CDR2 SVGIG (reference sequence). V dropped 5 bases and J dropped 4; count of bases not matched to a gene: 4.

The CDR3 nucleotides read TGTGCCAGCAGCGTAGGGAGCAAAGCGAACACCGGGGAGCTGTTTTTT. Its protein is CASSVGSKANTGELFF. This chain uses TRBV9 with TRBJ2-2; unclear D gene. The CDR3 is 16 amino acids. Germline values: CDR1 SGDLS, CDR2 YYNGEE. V was cut by 0 bases and J by 0 bases, with 9 bases left in between. Full variable domain (outside the CDR3, taken from reference TRBV9 and TRBJ2-2): DSGVTQTPKHLITATGQRVTLRCSPRSGDLSVYWYQQSLDQGLQFLIQYYNGEERAKGNILERFSAQQFPDLHSELNLSSLELGDSALYFCASSVGSKANTGELFFGEGSRLTVL.

The rearrangement joins TRBV5-1 to TRBJ1-2; D not resolved. The V gene lost 0 bases and the J gene lost 8 bases, with 14 bases spanning the gap. CDR1 is SGHRS and CDR2 is YFSETQ in the germline V gene. This CDR3 is 14 amino acids long. CDR3: CASSLVSGMEGYTF. DNA of the CDR3: TGCGCCAGCAGCTTGGTTTCAGGAATGGAAGGCTACACCTTC.

The genes are TRBV5-6 and TRBJ1-2; D is uncertain. Germline V gene data show CDR1 as SGHDT and CDR2 as YYEEEE. V lost 3 bases, J lost 8 bases, and 23 bases lay in between. The CDR3 extends over 16 amino acids. The CDR3 DNA sequence: TGTGCCAGCAGCTCCTCGGAGAACTTTTCGGAGAGGGGCTACACCTTC. Translating gives CASSSSENFSERGYTF.

The rearrangement uses TRBV6-6 and TRBJ2-7; weak D call: TRBD2 (5 bases). The V end was cut by 2 bases, the J end by 4 bases, with 9 bases between. CDR1 MNHNY and CDR2 SVGAGI come from the germline V gene (reference sequence). This CDR3 has 13 residues. CDR3 in amino acids: CASSYLEVYEQYF. The CDR3, as DNA: TGTGCCAGCAGTTACCTGGAGGTTTACGAGCAGTACTTC.

The V call is TRBV6-6, the J call TRBJ2-7; possible D gene TRBD2, 7 bases. The V and J ends lost 8 bases and 0 bases respectively, with 14 bases between them. CDR3 length: 14 residues. The germline V gene encodes CDR1 MNHNY and CDR2 SVGAGI (reference sequence). The DNA of the CDR3 is TGTGCCAGCTCCGACAGGACTAGCTCCTACGAGCAGTACTTC. Translated: CASSDRTSSYEQYF.

The V call is TRBV29-1, the J call TRBJ2-7; no clear D. The V gene's germline CDR1 is SQVTM and CDR2 ANQGSEA. The CDR3 length is 12 residues. With 6 bases removed from V and 3 bases from J, the gap between germline ends came to 12 bases. CDR3 loop: CSVATGGYEQYF. DNA for the CDR3: TGCAGCGTCGCCACGGGTGGCTACGAGCAGTACTTC.

J is TRBJ2-7 and V is TRBV11-2, with a tentative D call TRBD2 (5 bases). V lost 0 bases, J lost 3 bases, and 9 bases lay in between. Germline loops: CDR1 SGHAT, CDR2 FQNNGV. This CDR3 is 14 amino acids long. This CDR3 is CASSLDSLDYEQYF. In DNA form, the CDR3 reads TGTGCCAGCAGCTTAGATTCACTAGACTACGAGCAGTACTTC.

The gene calls are TRBV4-1 and TRBJ1-2, with TRBD1 matching over 7 bases. V lost 0 bases to trimming and J lost 10 bases; unmatched junction nucleotides: 5. Germline lookup yields CDR1 MGHRA and CDR2 YSYEKL. There are 13 residues in the CDR3. Here the CDR3 reads CASSQDRDSHYTF. Written as DNA, the CDR3 is TGCGCCAGCAGCCAAGATCGGGACAGCCACTACACCTTC.

The chain recombines TRBV6-5 with TRBJ2-3, with 11 bases that match TRBD2. CDR3 size: 14 residues. The trim removed 7 bases at V and 7 bases at J, leaving 7 bases unmatched. The germline V gene has CDR1 MNHEY and CDR2 SVGAGI. In nucleotides, the CDR3 is TGTGCCAGCACCCCTTCTAGCGGGGGGCATACGCAGTATTTT. This encodes CASTPSSGGHTQYF.

The rearrangement links TRBV6-5 to TRBJ1-2, with D perhaps matching TRBD1 (5 bases). Per the germline V gene, CDR1 is MNHEY and CDR2 is SVGAGI. Trimming removed 6 bases at V and 9 bases at J, with 20 bases between. CDR3 length: 14 residues. CDR3 DNA: TGTGCCAGCAGAGCAGGGCGGGAGGTTGGAAGCTACACCTTC. Translation: CASRAGREVGSYTF.

The chain combines TRBV3-1 (or the pseudogene TRBV3-2) with TRBJ1-2; 8 nucleotides align to TRBD1. CDR3 length: 14 amino acids. Unmatched junction bases numbered 9, after V lost 7 bases and J lost 5 bases. Germline V gene sequence: CDR1 LGHDT, CDR2 YNNKEL (reference sequence). The CDR3 here is CASINSGQAYGYTF. CDR3 nucleotide sequence: TGTGCCAGCATAAATTCGGGACAGGCTTATGGCTACACCTTC.